Below, 9 T cell receptor beta chains from the same sample are listed, as sequenced in a study of blood T cell repertoires in COVID-19. Profiling relied on immunoSEQ multiplex PCR, and the TCRdb table lists in-frame clones only, not all of them. The profile shows more than 100,000 clones, 90% of them singletons. Sequenced material: peripheral blood. The receptors derive from a woman in her sixties or seventies with COVID-19, enrolled during active disease.

J is TRBJ2-1 and V is TRBV6-5; 11 bases fit TRBD2. The V gene's germline CDR1 is MNHEY and CDR2 SVGAGI. The trim removed 7 bases at V and 9 bases at J, leaving 11 bases unmatched. The length of the CDR3 is 15 residues. CDR3 nucleotides: TGTGCCAGCAAGGCCCTAGCGGGGGGTGCTAGTGAGCAGTTCTTC. It is translated as CASKALAGGASEQFF.

The chain joins TRBV19 to TRBJ1-6; D is perhaps TRBD1 (6 bases). Trimming shortened V by 4 bases and J by 7 bases, and 26 bases separated the two germline ends. The CDR3 has 19 residues. CDR1 and CDR2 from the germline V gene are LNHDA and SQIVND (reference sequence). The CDR3 DNA reads as TGTGCCAGTAGTAATTCCTTCAGGGAGACCAGGGGAAGGAATTCACCCCTCCACTTT. Translating gives CASSNSFRETRGRNSPLHF.

The V call is TRBV11-2, the J call TRBJ2-7; weak D call: TRBD1 (6 bases). V was clipped by 5 bases and J by 3 bases, with 17 bases between them. The germline V gene encodes CDR1 SGHAT and CDR2 FQNNGV. The CDR3 is made up of 15 amino acids. The CDR3 sequence is CASSLQGEGVYEQYF. The CDR3 DNA reads TGTGCCAGCAGCCTACAGGGCGAGGGGGTCTACGAGCAGTACTTC.

The chain combines TRBV4-3 with TRBJ1-4; no definite D call. The CDR3 covers 16 residues. Germline values: CDR1 LGHNA, CDR2 YSLEER. Trimming took 3 bases from V and 0 from J, leaving 11 bases between them. CDR3 sequence reads: CASSHREFATNEKLFF. The DNA for the CDR3 is TGCGCCAGCAGCCATAGGGAGTTTGCAACTAATGAAAAACTGTTTTTT.

The chain couples TRBV2 to TRBJ2-7; TRBD1 matches at 9 bases. The V gene end was trimmed by 8 bases and the J gene end by 6 bases; junction bases not matched to a gene: 11. The CDR3 covers 14 residues. Per the germline V gene, CDR1 is SNHLY and CDR2 is FYNNEI. As DNA, the CDR3 is TGTGCCAGCCGCTCGGGACAGGGTTTCGGCGAGCAGTACTTC. Protein sequence: CASRSGQGFGEQYF. Together with reference TRBV2 and TRBJ2-7, the CDR3 gives the full variable domain: EPEVTQTPSHQVTQMGQEVILRCVPISNHLYFYWYRQILGQKVEFLVSFYNNEISEKSEIFDDQFSVERPDGSNFTLKIRSTKLEDSAMYFCASRSGQGFGEQYFGPGTRLTVT.

This sequence joins TRBV19 and TRBJ2-3; 12 bases align to TRBD2. V gave up 10 bases and J gave up 0 bases; unmatched junction bases: 5. CDR3 size: 15 residues. CDR1 is LNHDA, CDR2 SQIVND, per germline (reference sequence). The DNA of the CDR3 is TGTGCCACTAGCGGGGGGGGACCTAGCACAGATACGCAGTATTTT. This sequence encodes CATSGGGPSTDTQYF.

The chain has TRBV2 and TRBJ2-7; a possible D gene is TRBD1 (6 bases). This CDR3 is built from 15 residues. Germline-derived CDR1 and CDR2 are SNHLY and FYNNEI. The V gene lost 7 bases and the J gene lost 1 base, with 17 bases spanning the gap. This CDR3 is CASNRNRESSYEQYF. In DNA form, the CDR3 reads TGTGCCAGCAATAGAAACAGGGAGTCGTCCTACGAGCAGTACTTC.

The V call is TRBV19, the J call TRBJ2-7; 7 positions match TRBD1. The CDR3 contains 14 residues. V shed 9 bases, J shed 5 bases, and the junction held 13 bases outside the gene matches. The germline CDR1 and CDR2 sequences are LNHDA and SQIVND (reference sequence). DNA of the CDR3: TGTGCCAGCCGACCGAGCAGGGGGTTCAACGAGCAGTACTTC. Encoded protein: CASRPSRGFNEQYF.

The chain carries TRBV21-1 and TRBJ1-2; the D call in the table, TRBD1, was not verified against the DNA. TRBV21-1 is tagged as a pseudogene. This CDR3 contains 15 residues. The CDR3 spells CASSKVGGQAYGYTF. The DNA of the CDR3 is TGTGCCAGCAGCAAAGTCGGCGGACAGGCCTATGGCTACACCTTC.